A selection of T cell receptor beta chains follows, all from one sample in a study of identical twins. TCRdb called the 5' RACE reads again in MiXCR, with one record for every CDR3 protein. Seen here are 450,000 or so distinct CDR3 sequences, roughly an eighth observed once, and the top ten hold approximately 0.9%. These data also formed part of another study, on yellow fever vaccine responses in identical twins.

Sequencing was performed on CD4+ T cells sorted from blood. The receptors derive from a woman aged 18-35 years in good health. CDR3s include the opening cysteine and the closing phenylalanine or tryptophan. The D gene is left open where the match is weak. Clone size is not always given. Where it is, it says once, few, many or a class for expanded clones.

j_call	d_call	clone_size	v_call	cdr3_nt	cdr3_aa
TRBJ2-3	.	few	TRBV18	TGTGCCAGCTCACCACTGACTCGCACAGATACGCAGTATTTT	CASSPLTRTDTQYF
TRBJ2-1	.	.	TRBV11-2	TGTGCCAGCAGCTTAGACCGGGGGGCTGGGGCCTACAATGAGCAGTTCTTC	CASSLDRGAGAYNEQFF
TRBJ2-7	TRBD1	.	TRBV5-1	TGCGCCAGCAGCTACCGGGACAGGGGAGGCGAGCAGTACTTC	CASSYRDRGGEQYF
TRBJ2-1	TRBD2	.	TRBV6-2/TRBV6-3	TGTGCCAGCAGTGGTGGGACTAGCGGGAGGGTAGGTGAGCAGTTCTTC	CASSGGTSGRVGEQFF
TRBJ1-5	.	.	TRBV27	TGTGCCAGCAGTCAAACCCCCTCCGGGACAAATCAGCCCCAGCATTTT	CASSQTPSGTNQPQHF
TRBJ2-5	.	few	TRBV29-1	TGCAGCGTTGCTCCACGGCTCCAAGAGACCCAGTACTTC	CSVAPRLQETQYF
TRBJ2-3	TRBD2	few	TRBV10-1	TGCGCCAGCAGTGAATACCCTACCCGACTAGCCAAATCAAGGGATACGCAGTATTTT	CASSEYPTRLAKSRDTQYF
TRBJ2-3	TRBD2	.	TRBV7-9	TGTGCCAGCAGCTTGAGGGCGTCGGGGGGGGCCGCAGATACGCAGTATTTT	CASSLRASGGAADTQYF
TRBJ1-2	.	few	TRBV21-1	TGTGCCAGCAGCAAAGCCGGGACAGGGTGGGCCTATGGCTACACCTTC	CASSKAGTGWAYGYTF
TRBJ1-3	.	few	TRBV28	TGTGCCAGCATTGGGCAGGCTAACTCTGGAAACACCATATATTTT	CASIGQANSGNTIYF
TRBJ2-1	.	few	TRBV7-9	TGTGCCAGCAGTCCCCTGCGGGTGCTACAGAACCGCATGCAGTTCTTC	CASSPLRVLQNRMQFF
TRBJ2-7	TRBD2	few	TRBV20-1	TGCAGTGCAACTAGCGTCTCCTACGAGCAGTACTTC	CSATSVSYEQYF
TRBJ2-2	TRBD2	.	TRBV10-3	TGTGCCATCAGTGGGACTAGCGGGTACAAAGGGACCGGGGAGCTGTTTTTT	CAISGTSGYKGTGELFF
TRBJ2-7	TRBD1	once	TRBV19	TGTGCCAGTAGGACGACAGGGAACTCCTACGAGCAGTACTTC	CASRTTGNSYEQYF
TRBJ1-2	.	few	TRBV7-6	TGTGCCAGCAGCATTGACAGCTCCTATGGCTACACCTTC	CASSIDSSYGYTF
TRBJ2-1	TRBD1	many	TRBV29-1	TGCAGCGTTTCGGGGACAGGGGTTCCCAATGAGCAGTTCTTC	CSVSGTGVPNEQFF
TRBJ2-7	TRBD2	.	TRBV18	TGTGCCAGCTCACTGGGGACTAGCGAATCCTACGAGCAGTACTTC	CASSLGTSESYEQYF
TRBJ2-7	TRBD2	.	TRBV6-5	TGTGCCAGCAGTTATCAAGCGGGAGGGCCGTACGAGCAGTACTTC	CASSYQAGGPYEQYF
TRBJ1-1	TRBD1	once	TRBV2	TGTGCCAGCAGCAGGGGGCTGGGGACTGAAGCTTTCTTT	CASSRGLGTEAFF
TRBJ2-2	.	.	TRBV12-3/TRBV12-4	TGTGCCAGCCGGGACTTCTGGGGGGCCGGGGAGCTGTTTTTT	CASRDFWGAGELFF
TRBJ2-4	.	.	TRBV7-2	TGTGCCAGCAGCTTACCAAGGGGGTCGACCAAAAACATTCAGTACTTC	CASSLPRGSTKNIQYF
TRBJ2-3	TRBD1	.	TRBV5-5	TGTGCCAGCAGCTTGGACAGGGGGAGGACAGATACGCAGTATTTT	CASSLDRGRTDTQYF
TRBJ2-3	TRBD1	.	TRBV15	TGTGCCACCAGCAGTGGACAGGGTAGCACAGATACGCAGTATTTT	CATSSGQGSTDTQYF
TRBJ2-7	TRBD1	few	TRBV20-1	TGCAGTGCCACCCTGGGACAGGGGCACGGTGACGAGCAGTACTTC	CSATLGQGHGDEQYF
TRBJ1-3	.	few	TRBV7-2	TGTGCCAGCAGCTCAAGACAGATCGGAAACACCATATATTTT	CASSSRQIGNTIYF
TRBJ2-3	TRBD2	.	TRBV28	TGTGCCAGCAGTTTATGGGGTAGCGGGTCATCAGATACGCAGTATTTT	CASSLWGSGSSDTQYF
TRBJ2-7	TRBD1	.	TRBV7-2	TGTGCCAGCAGCTCCCGGGACAGCCCCGGCGAGCAGTACTTC	CASSSRDSPGEQYF
TRBJ2-1	TRBD2	few	TRBV30	TGTGCCTGGGAGACTAGCGGTCGTTCCTACAATGAGCAGTTCTTC	CAWETSGRSYNEQFF
TRBJ2-3	.	.	TRBV3-1	TGTGCCAGCAGCCAAGCGGGGGGCAGGGCGGGGGATACGCAGTATTTT	CASSQAGGRAGDTQYF
TRBJ2-4	.	.	TRBV28	TGTGCCAGCAAAAATGGAATAGGGAACATTCAGTACTTC	CASKNGIGNIQYF
TRBJ2-1	.	many	TRBV5-1	TGCGCCAGCAGCTTGGGCAGGGGCCCCTACAATGAGCAGTTCTTC	CASSLGRGPYNEQFF
TRBJ2-2	TRBD1	.	TRBV5-1	TGCGCCAGCACCGACAGGGCGAACACCGGGGAGCTGTTTTTT	CASTDRANTGELFF
TRBJ1-5	TRBD1	many	TRBV6-1	TGTGCCAGCATCCCTGGGGACAGCAGCAATCAGCCCCAGCATTTT	CASIPGDSSNQPQHF
TRBJ2-5	.	.	TRBV7-9	TGTGCCAGCAGCTTCTCGGGTGCGGGGGAGACCCAGTACTTC	CASSFSGAGETQYF
TRBJ1-6	.	.	TRBV14	TGTGCCAGCAGCGAAGAAGGGGTTTCACCCCTCCACTTT	CASSEEGVSPLHF
TRBJ2-1	TRBD1	few	TRBV27	TGTGCCAGCAGTCGAACAGGGGGGTCGCACAATGAGCAGTTCTTC	CASSRTGGSHNEQFF
TRBJ2-5	TRBD1	many	TRBV5-1	TGTGCCAGCAGCTCGACAGGGGAAGAGACCCAGTACTTC	CASSSTGEETQYF
TRBJ2-5	TRBD2	.	TRBV24-1	TGTGCCACCAGTGATCCCAGCGGGACGGTAAAAGAGACCCAGTACTTC	CATSDPSGTVKETQYF
TRBJ1-3	.	many	TRBV6-1	TGTGCCAGCAAGGGCCTCCAAACGGGAAACACCATATATTTT	CASKGLQTGNTIYF
TRBJ2-2	TRBD2	few	TRBV29-1	TGCAGCGCCTCTCACGGACTAGCGGGAGACGGGGAGCTGTTTTTT	CSASHGLAGDGELFF
TRBJ2-5	.	many	TRBV12-3/TRBV12-4	TGTGCCAGCACCAGGGATTCACAAGAGACCCAGTACTTC	CASTRDSQETQYF
TRBJ2-1	TRBD2	few	TRBV20-1	TGCAGTGCGGAGTGGTTTAGCGGGAGGGCCAACAATGAGCAGTTCTTC	CSAEWFSGRANNEQFF
TRBJ2-3	.	few	TRBV9	TGTGCCAGCAGCCAAGAAGTTATGGGGCAGACGGGCACAGATACGCAGTATTTT	CASSQEVMGQTGTDTQYF
TRBJ1-4	.	.	TRBV6-1	TGTGCCAGCCATCTGGGGATCCCTAATGAAAAACTGTTTTTT	CASHLGIPNEKLFF
TRBJ2-2	TRBD1	few	TRBV5-6	TGTGCCAGCAGCTTGGACAGGGGGCGCGGGGAGCTGTTTTTT	CASSLDRGRGELFF
TRBJ2-6	.	few	TRBV27	TGTGCCAGCAGTTTACAAAGGGATTCGGAGGGGGCCAACGTCCTGACTTTC	CASSLQRDSEGANVLTF
TRBJ2-5	.	few	TRBV6-2/TRBV6-3	TGTGCCTGCGGCGGGGGCTCGACCCAGTACTTC	CACGGGSTQYF
TRBJ2-1	TRBD1	few	TRBV19	TGTGCCAGTAAGGGGGACAGGGGAGAGCAGTTCTTC	CASKGDRGEQFF
TRBJ2-5	.	many	TRBV25-1	TGTGCCAGCAGTTACGGACGCAGGGTTCTGGAGACCCAGTACTTC	CASSYGRRVLETQYF
TRBJ2-4	.	few	TRBV20-1	TGCAGTGCTAGAGATCTATTTGCAGGCGGAACCAAAAACATTCAGTACTTC	CSARDLFAGGTKNIQYF
TRBJ2-5	.	few	TRBV7-2	TGTGCCAGCAGCATACTAAAAGAGACCCAGTACTTC	CASSILKETQYF
TRBJ2-3	.	.	TRBV28	TGTGCCAGCAGGAATTATGGGGATACGCAGTATTTT	CASRNYGDTQYF
TRBJ2-7	TRBD2	few	TRBV3-1	TGTGCCAGCAGCCAAGACCCTAGCGGGAGCTTTTACGAGCAGTACTTC	CASSQDPSGSFYEQYF
TRBJ2-1	TRBD2	many	TRBV12-3/TRBV12-4	TGTGCCAGCAGTTTATTCCTAGCGGACAATGAGCAGTTCTTC	CASSLFLADNEQFF
TRBJ2-7	TRBD1	few	TRBV15	TGTGCCACCAGCAGAAAAGCGGACAGGGGCGCGGGCGAGCAGTACTTC	CATSRKADRGAGEQYF
TRBJ2-1	.	many	TRBV3-1	TGTGCCAGCAGCCCCGAGATGGGCAAAAACAATGAGCAGTTCTTC	CASSPEMGKNNEQFF
TRBJ2-5	TRBD2	.	TRBV20-1	TGCAGTGCGCCCCCGGGACTAGCAGAGACCCAGTACTTC	CSAPPGLAETQYF
TRBJ2-1	TRBD1	.	TRBV5-6	TGTGCCAGCACCACCATCGGGACAGGGGCCTACAATGAGCAGTTCTTC	CASTTIGTGAYNEQFF
TRBJ2-1	TRBD2	few	TRBV7-9	TGTGCCAGCAGCGTACTAGCGGGAGGTGAGCAGTTCTTC	CASSVLAGGEQFF